This TCR beta chain was identified in a study of shared clonotypes between healthy human individuals. CDR3 length equals 16 residues. Between the trimmed V and J ends, which lost 0 bases and 0 bases, there was a span of 13 bases. The germline CDR1 and CDR2 sequences are SGHRS and YFSETQ. CD45RO-negative, CCR7-positively selected cells formed the naive CD8 fraction, excluding terminally differentiated effector memory CD45RA+ cells. This clone was seen just once. Here immunoSEQ multiplex PCR was the method, and the copy in TCRdb shows in-frame clones only, minus some. The sample carries fewer than 1 million clones, about 96% recorded once.

The source of this sequence is a man aged 25-45 years in good health. This chain links TRBV5-1 with TRBJ2-7; D gene unclear. The sequencing input was naive CD8+ T cells sorted from blood. The CDR3 protein is CASSLDGDKSSYEQYF. The DNA for the CDR3 is TGCGCCAGCAGCTTGGATGGGGATAAAAGCTCCTACGAGCAGTACTTC.